The clone carrying this TCR beta chain was observed many times. The germline gives CDR1 SEHNR, CDR2 FQNEAQ (reference sequence). This CDR3 has 14 residues. V gave up 5 bases and J gave up 7 bases, with 14 bases separating them. cDNA synthesis was performed by 5'RACE with 10-nucleotide random UMIs. TCRdb independently ran MiXCR on the 5' RACE reads; one entry per CDR3 protein. Of 40,000 to 55,000 distinct CDR3 sequences in the sample, 10% are singletons; the top ten hold approximately 22%. The sample comes from a study of neurological immune-mediated disorders. Libraries used 2 million unsorted PBMCs kept frozen in RNAlater.

Sequencing was done on a sample of PBMCs. This TCR was sampled from a woman between 40 and 50 years old with HTLV-1-associated myelopathy (HAM/TSP). The chain carries TRBV7-9 and TRBJ2-2; D ambiguous. This CDR3 reads CASSRTLVVGELFF. In DNA, the CDR3 is TGTGCCAGCAGCCGGACCCTGGTGGTCGGGGAGCTGTTTTTT.